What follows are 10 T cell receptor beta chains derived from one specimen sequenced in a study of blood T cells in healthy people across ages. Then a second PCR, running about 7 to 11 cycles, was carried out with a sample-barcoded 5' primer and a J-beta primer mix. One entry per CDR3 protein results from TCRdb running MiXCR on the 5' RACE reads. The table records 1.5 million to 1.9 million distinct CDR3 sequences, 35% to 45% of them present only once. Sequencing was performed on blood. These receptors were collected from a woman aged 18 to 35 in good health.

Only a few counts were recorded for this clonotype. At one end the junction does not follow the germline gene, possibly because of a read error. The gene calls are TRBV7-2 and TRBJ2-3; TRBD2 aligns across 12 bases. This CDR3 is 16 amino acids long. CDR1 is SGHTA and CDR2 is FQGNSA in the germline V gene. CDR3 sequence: CANSLVGTSGTDTQYF. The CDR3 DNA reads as TGTGCCAACAGCTTAGTTGGGACTAGCGGGACAGATACGCAGTATTTT.

In nucleotides, the CDR3 is TGTGCCAGCAGTCGGGCCCCCGAGGATACGCAGTATTTT. The encoded protein is CASSRAPEDTQYF. J is TRBJ2-3 and V is TRBV12-3 or TRBV12-4; no firm D call. Trimming took off 5 bases at V and 6 bases at J, with 12 bases between the two ends. This CDR3 comprises 13 residues.

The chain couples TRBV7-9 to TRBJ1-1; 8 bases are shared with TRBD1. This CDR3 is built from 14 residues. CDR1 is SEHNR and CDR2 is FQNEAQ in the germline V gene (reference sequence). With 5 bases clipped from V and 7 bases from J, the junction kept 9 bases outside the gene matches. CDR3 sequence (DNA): TGTGCCAGCAGCCCCGGGGACAGGTCCCGTGAAGCTTTCTTT. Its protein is CASSPGDRSREAFF.

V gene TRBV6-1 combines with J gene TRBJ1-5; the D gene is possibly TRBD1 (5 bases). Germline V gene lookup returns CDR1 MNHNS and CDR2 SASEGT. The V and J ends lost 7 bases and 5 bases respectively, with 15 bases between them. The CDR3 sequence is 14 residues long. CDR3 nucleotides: TGTGCCAGCACCGGACACCGAGGGGATCAGCCCCAGCATTTT. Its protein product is CASTGHRGDQPQHF.

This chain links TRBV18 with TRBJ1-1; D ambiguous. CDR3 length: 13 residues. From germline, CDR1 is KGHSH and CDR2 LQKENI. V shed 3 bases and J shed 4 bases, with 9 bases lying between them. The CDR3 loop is CASSPVEGTEAFF. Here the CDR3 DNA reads TGTGCCAGCTCACCGGTGGAGGGCACTGAAGCTTTCTTT.

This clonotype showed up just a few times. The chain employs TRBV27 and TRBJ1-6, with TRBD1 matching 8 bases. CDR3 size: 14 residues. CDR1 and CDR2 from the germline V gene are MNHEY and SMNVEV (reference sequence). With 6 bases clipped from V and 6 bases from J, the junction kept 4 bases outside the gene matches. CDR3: CASRRQGRNSPLHF. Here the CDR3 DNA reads TGTGCCAGCAGGAGACAGGGGCGTAATTCACCCCTCCACTTT.

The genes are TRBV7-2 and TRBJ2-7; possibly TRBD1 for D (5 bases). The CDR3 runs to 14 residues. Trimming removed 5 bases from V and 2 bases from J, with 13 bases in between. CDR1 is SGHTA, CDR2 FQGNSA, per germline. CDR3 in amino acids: CASSTRVLAYEQYF. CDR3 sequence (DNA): TGTGCCAGCAGCACCAGGGTTCTCGCCTACGAGCAGTACTTC.

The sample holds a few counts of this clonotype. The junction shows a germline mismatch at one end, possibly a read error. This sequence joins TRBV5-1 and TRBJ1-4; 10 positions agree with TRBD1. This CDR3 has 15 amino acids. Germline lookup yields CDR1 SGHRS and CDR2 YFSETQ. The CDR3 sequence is CASSAAGTGDEKLFF. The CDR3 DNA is TGTGCCAGCAGCGCCGCCGGGACAGGGGATGAAAAACTGTTTTTT.

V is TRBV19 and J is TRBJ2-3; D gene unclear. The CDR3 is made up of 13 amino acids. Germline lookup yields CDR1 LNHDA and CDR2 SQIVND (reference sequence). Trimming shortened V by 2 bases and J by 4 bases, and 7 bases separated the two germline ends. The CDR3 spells CASSISNADTQYF. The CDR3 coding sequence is TGTGCCAGTAGTATATCGAATGCAGATACGCAGTATTTT.

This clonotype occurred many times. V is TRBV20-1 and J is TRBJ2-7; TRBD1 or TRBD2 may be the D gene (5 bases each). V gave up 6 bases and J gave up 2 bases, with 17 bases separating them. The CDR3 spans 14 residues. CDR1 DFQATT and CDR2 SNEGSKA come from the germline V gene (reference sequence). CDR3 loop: CSAQKGTHTYEQYF. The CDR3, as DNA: TGCAGTGCCCAAAAGGGGACCCATACCTACGAGCAGTACTTC.